The clone carrying this TCR beta chain was detected many times. Antigen: not known. Unique molecular identifiers were added to individual cDNA molecules. TCRdb re-analysed the 5' RACE reads in MiXCR, keeping a single row per CDR3 protein. The repertoire consists of about 67,000 distinct CDR3 sequences, with approximately 9.1% occurring once and the leading ten covering around 16%. These data come from a study of early T cells in non-severe SARS-CoV-2 infection. Whole-study context: The sequenced material was bulk RNA from unsorted whole blood, and its chains were unpaired. General observations from the study: VDJdb matches were skewed toward anti-spike CD8 T cell responses.

The J segment lost 10 bases and the V segment lost 2 bases, leaving 10 bases of the junction unmatched. The CDR3 sequence is 15 residues long. Germline CDR1 MNHEY, CDR2 SVGEGT. V gene TRBV6-2 or TRBV6-3 combines with J gene TRBJ1-5; TRBD1 matches 8 bases. This TCR was recovered from an adult who was a healthcare worker with PCR-confirmed SARS-CoV-2 infection or an uninfected control (not recorded which). Material: whole blood, obtained at baseline. Here the CDR3 reads CASSYAGQGTGPQHF. Written as DNA, the CDR3 is TGTGCCAGCAGTTACGCTGGACAGGGCACCGGACCCCAGCATTTT.